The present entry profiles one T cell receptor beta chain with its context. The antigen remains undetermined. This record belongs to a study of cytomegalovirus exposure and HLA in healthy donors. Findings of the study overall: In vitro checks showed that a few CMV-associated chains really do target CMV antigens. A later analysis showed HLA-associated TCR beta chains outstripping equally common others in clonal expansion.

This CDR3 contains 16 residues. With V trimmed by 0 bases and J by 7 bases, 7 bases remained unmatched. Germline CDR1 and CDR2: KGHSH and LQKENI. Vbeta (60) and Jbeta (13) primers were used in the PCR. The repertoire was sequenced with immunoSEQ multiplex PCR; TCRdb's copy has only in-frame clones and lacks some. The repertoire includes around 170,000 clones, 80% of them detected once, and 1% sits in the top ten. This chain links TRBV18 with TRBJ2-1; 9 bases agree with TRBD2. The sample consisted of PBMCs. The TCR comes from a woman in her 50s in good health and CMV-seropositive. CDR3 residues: CASSPPAGGSRNEQFF. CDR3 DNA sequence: TGTGCCAGCTCACCACCGGCGGGGGGGAGTCGTAATGAGCAGTTCTTC.